The next 26 T cell receptor beta chains were all read from a single sample in a study of blood T cell repertoires in COVID-19. The protocol was immunoSEQ multiplex PCR, while the TCRdb copy is restricted to in-frame clones and leaves out a portion. The sample has roughly 68,000 clones; 76% are singletons. What was sequenced was peripheral blood. The receptor source for this set is a man between 60 and 70 years old with COVID-19, enrolled during active disease.

The rearrangement uses TRBV29-1 and TRBJ2-7; 7 positions agree with TRBD1. The CDR3 extends over 12 amino acids. Trimming cost V 6 bases and J 3 bases; bases outside gene matches: 5. The germline CDR1 and CDR2 sequences are SQVTM and ANQGSEA. CDR3 loop: CSVAGGNYEQYF. The DNA for the CDR3 is TGCAGCGTCGCAGGGGGAAACTACGAGCAGTACTTC.

V and J are TRBV7-3 and TRBJ2-5, with 14 positions matching TRBD2. This CDR3 has 17 amino acids. Germline loops: CDR1 SGHTA, CDR2 FQGTGA. J was trimmed by 1 base and V by 5 bases; bases with no gene match: 6. CDR3 region: CASSLGTSGSGQETQYF. CDR3 nucleotide sequence: TGTGCCAGCAGCCTTGGGACTAGCGGGAGTGGCCAAGAGACCCAGTACTTC.

This chain links TRBV24-1 with TRBJ2-1, with 7 bases lining up with TRBD1. The germline CDR1 and CDR2 sequences are KGHDR and SFDVKD. This CDR3 is built from 15 residues. V shed 5 bases and J 6 bases; nucleotides not matched to a gene: 9. The CDR3 protein is CATSVSTGVPNEQFF. The DNA of the CDR3 is TGTGCCACCAGTGTCTCCACAGGGGTTCCCAATGAGCAGTTCTTC.

V gene TRBV28 combines with J gene TRBJ1-2; perhaps TRBD1 as D (6 bases). Germline CDR1 reads MDHEN; CDR2 reads SYDVKM. The CDR3 has 13 residues. V lost 6 bases and J 2 bases, leaving 10 bases between the germline ends. The CDR3 DNA is TGTGCCAGCAGCAAAGGACAGAACTATGGCTACACCTTC. Its translation is CASSKGQNYGYTF.

The gene calls are TRBV5-1 and TRBJ1-6; D gene unclear. CDR3 size: 16 residues. Germline-derived CDR1 and CDR2 are SGHRS and YFSETQ. V was shortened by 4 bases and J by 0 bases, with 11 bases between the two germline ends. This CDR3 is CASSPGGLSYNSPLHF. The CDR3 DNA reads TGCGCCAGCAGCCCGGGAGGACTCTCCTATAATTCACCCCTCCACTTT. The whole variable domain, remainder taken from reference TRBV5-1 and TRBJ1-6, is KAGVTQTPRYLIKTRGQQVTLSCSPISGHRSVSWYQQTPGQGLQFLFEYFSETQRNKGNFPGRFSGRQFSNSRSEMNVSTLELGDSALYLCASSPGGLSYNSPLHFGNGTRLTVT.

DNA of the CDR3: TGCGCCAGCAGCTTGGTACGGGGGAGCACAGATACGCAGTATTTT. It is translated as CASSLVRGSTDTQYF. The chain links TRBV5-1 to TRBJ2-3; the D gene is possibly TRBD2 (6 bases). The V end was cut by 0 bases, the J end by 0 bases, with 8 bases between. The CDR3 is 15 residues long. Germline V gives CDR1 SGHRS, CDR2 YFSETQ.

The CDR3 region is CASGALTLSYEQYF. The CDR3 coding sequence is TGTGCCAGCGGGGCTTTGACTCTGTCCTACGAGCAGTACTTC. The rearrangement joins TRBV6-5 to TRBJ2-7, with a tentative D call TRBD1 (5 bases). The CDR3 sequence is 14 residues long. Germline V gene sequence: CDR1 MNHEY, CDR2 SVGAGI. Trimming shortened V by 8 bases and J by 1 base, and 15 bases separated the two germline ends.

The V gene is TRBV2, the J gene TRBJ2-7; tentative D call: TRBD2 (6 bases). CDR3 length equals 13 residues. V was clipped by 4 bases and J by 6 bases, with 13 bases between them. Germline CDR1 and CDR2: SNHLY and FYNNEI. CDR3 amino acids: CASSGSREVEQYF. CDR3 bases: TGTGCCAGCAGTGGAAGCAGGGAGGTCGAGCAGTACTTC.

This chain links TRBV21-1 with TRBJ2-1; TRBD2 is taken as the D call from the table, unchecked against the DNA. TRBV21-1 is an annotated pseudogene. This CDR3 contains 16 residues. CDR3 in DNA: TGTGCCAGCAGCAAAGCAAGGCCGGGTAATAACAATGAGCAGTTCTTC. Translated, it gives CASSKARPGNNNEQFF.

The gene calls are TRBV6-5 and TRBJ2-3, with D perhaps matching TRBD2 (6 bases). CDR3 length: 11 amino acids. Trimming pared 5 bases from V and 6 bases from J, leaving 6 bases between. Germline loops: CDR1 MNHEY, CDR2 SVGAGI. The CDR3 here is CASSLADTQYF. The CDR3 bases are TGTGCCAGCAGTCTAGCGGATACGCAGTATTTT.

Note on this clone: In this CDR3 the conserved last residue, phenylalanine or tryptophan, is missing, so a read error is likely. Because the CDR3's place on the DNA is in doubt, the DNA is left out and the CDR3 is given as listed by TCRdb. The CDR3 reads CASRWGQL. This rearrangement joins TRBV27 to TRBJ2-3; TRBD1 was called by the table and not checked on the DNA. Germline CDR1 and CDR2: MNHEY and SMNVEV (reference sequence). Termini included, the CDR3 measures 8 amino acids.

The rearrangement uses TRBV3-1 (or the pseudogene TRBV3-2) and TRBJ1-5; D call uncertain. This CDR3 has 14 amino acids. The V and J ends lost 4 bases and 11 bases respectively, with 18 bases between them. Germline CDR1 LGHDT, CDR2 YNNKEL (reference sequence). The CDR3 bases are TGTGCCAGCAGCCCTGCGGGCCTTCAAGGGACCCAGCATTTT. This codes for CASSPAGLQGTQHF.

The chain employs TRBV11-2 and TRBJ2-5; D ambiguous. V was clipped by 6 bases and J by 5 bases, with 16 bases between them. The germline CDR1 and CDR2 sequences are SGHAT and FQNNGV. CDR3 length equals 14 residues. The CDR3: CASRPYPSLETQYF. For the CDR3, the DNA is TGTGCCAGCAGACCCTATCCCTCGTTGGAGACCCAGTACTTC.

This clone was observed a single time. The chain is built from TRBV28 and TRBJ1-5, with no clear D. Germline loops: CDR1 MDHEN, CDR2 SYDVKM. Deletions cut 7 bases from V and 1 base from J, with 8 bases between. This CDR3 region has 13 residues. The DNA for the CDR3 is TGTGCCAGCACGGGGAGGAGCAATCAGCCCCAGCATTTT. Amino acid sequence: CASTGRSNQPQHF.

The genes are TRBV11-2 and TRBJ2-7; 8 bases match TRBD2. The length of the CDR3 is 14 residues. Germline CDR1 reads SGHAT; CDR2 reads FQNNGV. Trimming cost V 0 bases and J 3 bases; bases outside gene matches: 1. This chain's CDR3 is CASSLDGGDYEQYF. The CDR3 bases are TGTGCCAGCAGCTTAGACGGGGGGGACTACGAGCAGTACTTC.

This clone was seen a single time. The chain recombines TRBV5-1 with TRBJ1-2; 7 positions agree with TRBD1. The V gene's germline CDR1 is SGHRS and CDR2 YFSETQ. This CDR3 is 16 amino acids long. Unmatched junction bases numbered 14, after V lost 4 bases and J lost 5 bases. CDR3 DNA: TGCGCCAGCAGCCTAGGGACAGATCGAAGTATTTATGGCTACACCTTC. This sequence encodes CASSLGTDRSIYGYTF.

This chain connects TRBV5-6 to TRBJ2-7; D is perhaps TRBD2 (6 bases). Trimming took 1 base from V and 4 from J, leaving 12 bases between them. This CDR3 has 14 residues. The V gene's germline CDR1 is SGHDT and CDR2 YYEEEE. The CDR3 region has the DNA TGTGCCAGCAGCTTGTCCGGGAGCGCTTACGAGCAGTACTTC. Translating gives CASSLSGSAYEQYF.

This clone has just a few counts. The V call is TRBV2, the J call TRBJ2-7, with D maybe TRBD1 (5 bases). Looked up from germline, CDR1 is SNHLY and CDR2 is FYNNEI. The CDR3 covers 11 residues. The V end was cut by 4 bases, the J end by 8 bases, with 9 bases between. The CDR3 DNA reads TGTGCCAGCAGTGTGCAGGGTAAGCAGTACTTC. Its translation is CASSVQGKQYF. Full variable domain (remainder filled in from reference TRBV2 and TRBJ2-7): EPEVTQTPSHQVTQMGQEVILRCVPISNHLYFYWYRQILGQKVEFLVSFYNNEISEKSEIFDDQFSVERPDGSNFTLKIRSTKLEDSAMYFCASSVQGKQYFGPGTRLTVT.

This chain links TRBV19 with TRBJ1-1; 8 nucleotides line up with TRBD1. J was trimmed by 10 bases and V by 0 bases; bases with no gene match: 7. This CDR3 has 14 residues. Germline assignment: CDR1 LNHDA and CDR2 SQIVND (reference sequence). This CDR3 reads CASSIDSRGRSAFF. As DNA, the CDR3 is TGTGCCAGTAGTATAGATTCCAGGGGGCGATCAGCTTTCTTT.

The chain combines TRBV15 with TRBJ1-6; 9 nucleotides line up with TRBD1. Trimming cost V 3 bases and J 9 bases; bases outside gene matches: 6. The CDR3 covers 15 residues. Germline V gene lookup returns CDR1 LNHNV and CDR2 YYDKDF (reference sequence). CDR3 coding DNA: TGTGCCACCAGCAGGGGGACAGGGTTGATTTCACCCCTCCACTTT. It codes for CATSRGTGLISPLHF. Drawing the rest from reference TRBV15 and TRBJ1-6, the complete variable domain is DAMVIQNPRYQVTQFGKPVTLSCSQTLNHNVMYWYQQKSSQAPKLLFHYYDKDFNNEADTPDNFQSRRPNTSFCFLDIRSPGLGDTAMYLCATSRGTGLISPLHFGNGTRLTVT.

The chain recombines TRBV3-1 (or the pseudogene TRBV3-2) with TRBJ2-2; D remains unclear. The germline V and J ends were trimmed by 1 base and 8 bases, with 2 bases remaining between them. The CDR3 contains 11 residues. Germline loops: CDR1 LGHDT, CDR2 YNNKEL (reference sequence). The DNA of the CDR3 is TGTGCCAGCAGCCAAGTAGGGGAGCTGTTTTTT. Translated: CASSQVGELFF.

This chain connects TRBV28 to TRBJ2-7; D perhaps matches TRBD1 (5 bases). The germline V gene encodes CDR1 MDHEN and CDR2 SYDVKM. This CDR3 is 12 amino acids long. V was cut by 6 bases and J by 4 bases, with 10 bases left in between. The CDR3 nucleotides read TGTGCCAGCAGGCCAAGACAGTACGAGCAGTACTTC. This gives the protein CASRPRQYEQYF.

J is TRBJ2-1 and V is TRBV29-1; 10 nucleotides agree with TRBD2. Looked up from germline, CDR1 is SQVTM and CDR2 is ANQGSEA. V was clipped by 1 base and J by 0 bases; unmatched bases: 9. This CDR3 region has 18 residues. The CDR3 protein is CSVEGGLAGVPSYNEQFF. The DNA for the CDR3 is TGCAGCGTTGAAGGGGGCCTAGCGGGGGTCCCCTCCTACAATGAGCAGTTCTTC.

The V call is TRBV11-2, the J call TRBJ2-3; D not resolved. Trimming took off 0 bases at V and 5 bases at J, with 6 bases between the two ends. CDR3 size: 13 residues. CDR1 and CDR2 (germline): SGHAT, FQNNGV. In DNA form, the CDR3 reads TGTGCCAGCAGCTTAGATCGGTTAGATACGCAGTATTTT. It yields the protein CASSLDRLDTQYF. The entire variable domain, with the rest obtained from reference TRBV11-2 and TRBJ2-3, is as follows: EAGVAQSPRYKIIEKRQSVAFWCNPISGHATLYWYQQILGQGPKLLIQFQNNGVVDDSQLPKDRFSAERLKGVDSTLKIQPAKLEDSAVYLCASSLDRLDTQYFGPGTRLTVL.

This rearrangement joins TRBV4-1 to TRBJ2-1, with TRBD2 identical over 7 bases. V lost 0 bases to trimming and J lost 6 bases; unmatched junction nucleotides: 2. The length of the CDR3 is 14 residues. CDR1 and CDR2 (germline): MGHRA, YSYEKL. CDR3 nucleotide sequence: TGCGCCAGCAGCCAAGAAGGGAGGGTCAATGAGCAGTTCTTC. Its translation is CASSQEGRVNEQFF.

V gene TRBV5-1 combines with J gene TRBJ2-3; TRBD2 is a possible D gene (5 bases). The CDR3 runs 13 residues. Trimming pared 3 bases from V and 4 bases from J, leaving 9 bases between. Per germline, CDR1 SGHRS and CDR2 YFSETQ. CDR3 residues: CASSSGGADTQYF. CDR3 nucleotide sequence: TGCGCCAGCAGCTCCGGAGGAGCAGATACGCAGTATTTT.